This TCR beta chain was identified during a study of blood T cell repertoires in COVID-19. Study as a whole: Sites across the United States, Italy and Spain contributed samples from acute and convalescent COVID-19. Sources were T cells, B-cell-depleted T cells, or PBMCs; the material itself was cDNA or gDNA.

Clinical history reported by participants formed the basis on which cohorts were assigned. The CDR3 is made up of 11 amino acids. Germline V gene data show CDR1 as DFQATT and CDR2 as SNEGSKA (reference sequence). As handled by the study authors: The assay estimated nucleated cells by amplifying reference gene primers. Using immunoSEQ multiplex PCR, the repertoire was profiled, and TCRdb retains in-frame clones only, with some absent. The V and J calls and the clone size are those of that table, but D and trimming were determined from the DNA. The sample consists of hundreds of thousands of clones, 88% of them appearing once.

This sequence originates from a young woman who had recovered from COVID-19. The V call is TRBV20-1, the J call TRBJ2-7, with D possibly being TRBD2 (5 bases). Sequenced sample: PBMCs or T cells enriched from blood (not recorded which). CDR3 coding DNA: TGCAAATTCGACGGGGACTACGAGCAGTACTTC. Its translation: CKFDGDYEQYF.